The T cell receptor beta chain described here comes from a study of shared clonotypes between healthy human individuals. Study-level findings and limits: Naive subsets generally had larger estimated richness than memory subsets.

On this clone itself: Its antigen is as yet unknown.

The CDR3 is made up of 15 amino acids. Germline CDR1 and CDR2: MGHRA and YSYEKL. The ends were cut back, 0 bases at V and 3 bases at J, with 12 bases in the middle. The table came from immunoSEQ multiplex PCR; TCRdb's copy has only in-frame clones and leaves some out. This table has some 1,100,000 clones, 75% to 85% appearing once. Donors included only healthy HIV-negative adults lacking recent acute infections or vaccinations. CD4+ cell separation produced CD45RA+ naive and CD45RA-negative memory subsets. The TCR was taken from a man between 18 and 29 years old in good health. Some clones in this sample may be carry-over from other donors' samples. Sample: memory CD4+ T cells from PBMCs. As to subset: CD45RA-negative fraction. The rearrangement uses TRBV4-1 and TRBJ2-7, with D tentatively TRBD2 (5 bases). The CDR3 bases are TGCGCCAGCAGCCAAGATCAGCGGATGAACTACGAGCAGTACTTC. Translating it yields CASSQDQRMNYEQYF.